A single sample is the source of the 24 T cell receptor beta chains below, sequenced in a study of TIL therapy for anti-PD-1-resistant metastatic lung cancer. Indicated time point: pre-treatment sample, taken before nivolumab and TIL therapy. Most excised metastases sampled were pleural nodules or supraclavicular lymph nodes. Sequencing used immunoSEQ v3. Assay used: immunoSEQ multiplex PCR; TCRdb lists only in-frame clones, some missing. The sample records approximately 87,000 clones, 55% to 75% being singletons. The sequencing used tumor tissue, collected at baseline. All receptors derive from a person aged 25 to 85 with non-small cell lung cancer.

The rearrangement joins TRBV7-2 to TRBJ2-3, with TRBD1 as a possible D gene (6 bases). In germline, CDR1 is SGHTA, CDR2 FQGNSA. The CDR3 sequence is 11 residues long. Trimming took off 4 bases at V and 11 bases at J, with 10 bases between the two ends. Here the CDR3 reads CASSSPRGQYF. CDR3 nucleotides: TGTGCCAGCAGCTCCCCCAGGGGGCAGTATTTT.

The chain employs TRBV6-5 and TRBJ2-5; the D gene could be TRBD1 or TRBD2 (6 bases each). Germline V lookup: CDR1 MNHEY, CDR2 SVGAGI. This CDR3 spans 14 amino acids. Trimming removed 6 bases at V and 5 bases at J, with 16 bases between. This chain's CDR3 is CASRSQGGRETQYF. CDR3 coding DNA: TGTGCCAGCAGGAGCCAAGGGGGGCGGGAGACCCAGTACTTC.

CDR3 residues: CASSSDDSQETQYF. The CDR3 DNA reads as TGTGCCAGCAGTTCGGACGACAGCCAAGAGACCCAGTACTTC. V gene TRBV6-5 combines with J gene TRBJ2-5; possibly TRBD1 for D (5 bases). The germline V and J ends were trimmed by 4 bases and 1 base, with 10 bases remaining between them. The CDR3 consists of 14 residues. Germline-derived CDR1 and CDR2 are MNHEY and SVGAGI.

This sequence joins TRBV7-8 and TRBJ2-3; no reliable D call. The CDR3 contains 16 residues. Germline V CDR1 and CDR2: SGHVS, FQNEAQ. Trimming left V 1 base short and J 2 bases short, with 13 bases between. In DNA, the CDR3 is TGTGCCAGCAGCTTAGTGGGCTCTTCTCCCACAGATACGCAGTATTTT. Protein product: CASSLVGSSPTDTQYF. Combining the CDR3 with reference TRBV7-8 and TRBJ2-3 gives the whole variable domain GAGVSQSPRYKVAKRGQDVALRCDPISGHVSLFWYQQALGQGPEFLTYFQNEAQLDKSGLPSDRFFAERPEGSVSTLKIQRTQQEDSAVYLCASSLVGSSPTDTQYFGPGTRLTVL.

The genes are TRBV20-1 and TRBJ2-7, with D unclear. Germline CDR1 and CDR2: DFQATT and SNEGSKA (reference sequence). The CDR3 runs 11 residues. The V end lost 6 bases, the J end lost 0 bases, and 6 bases lay between the germline ends. The CDR3: CSARSSYEQYF. CDR3 DNA: TGCAGTGCGCGGAGCTCCTACGAGCAGTACTTC.

The chain combines TRBV19 with TRBJ2-6; 12 nucleotides align to TRBD2. V was clipped by 5 bases and J by 3 bases; unmatched bases: 8. Per germline, CDR1 LNHDA and CDR2 SQIVND (reference sequence). CDR3 length equals 18 residues. CDR3 residues: CASSRLAGVPLGANVLTF. In DNA, the CDR3 is TGTGCCAGTAGTCGACTAGCGGGGGTACCTCTTGGGGCCAACGTCCTGACTTTC. The entire variable domain, with the rest obtained from reference TRBV19 and TRBJ2-6, is as follows: DGGITQSPKYLFRKEGQNVTLSCEQNLNHDAMYWYRQDPGQGLRLIYYSQIVNDFQKGDIAEGYSVSREKKESFPLTVTSAQKNPTAFYLCASSRLAGVPLGANVLTFGAGSRLTVL.

The rearrangement uses TRBV28 and TRBJ1-4, with D hard to call. This CDR3 region has 17 residues. V was cut by 2 bases and J by 5 bases, with 18 bases left in between. CDR1 is MDHEN and CDR2 is SYDVKM in the germline V gene. CDR3: CASSLPGLVGLNEKLFF. The DNA for the CDR3 is TGTGCCAGCAGTTTACCCGGGTTGGTAGGGCTCAATGAAAAACTGTTTTTT.

The J gene is TRBJ2-4, the V gene TRBV15; D remains unclear. Trimming shortened V by 5 bases and J by 2 bases, and 13 bases separated the two germline ends. Per the germline V gene, CDR1 is LNHNV and CDR2 is YYDKDF (reference sequence). CDR3 length equals 15 residues. The CDR3 sequence: CATSGITITKNIQYF. The CDR3 region has the DNA TGTGCCACCAGCGGAATAACGATTACCAAAAACATTCAGTACTTC.

The rearrangement uses TRBV9 and TRBJ2-3; D is tentatively TRBD1 or TRBD2 (5 bases each). The V gene lost 2 bases and the J gene lost 2 bases, with 9 bases spanning the gap. The CDR3 is made up of 14 amino acids. Germline V gene sequence: CDR1 SGDLS, CDR2 YYNGEE. The CDR3 region is CASSVRGITDTQYF. The CDR3 DNA reads TGTGCCAGCAGCGTCCGGGGCATCACAGATACGCAGTATTTT.

This clone appeared a few times. The rearrangement joins TRBV5-4 to TRBJ1-1, with D hard to call. The V gene's germline CDR1 is SGHNT and CDR2 YYREEE (reference sequence). The germline V and J ends were trimmed by 4 bases and 2 bases, with 12 bases remaining between them. The CDR3 length is 14 residues. The CDR3 is CASSPQTENTEAFF. Written as DNA, the CDR3 is TGTGCCAGCAGCCCCCAGACGGAAAACACTGAAGCTTTCTTT.

The rearrangement links TRBV18 to TRBJ2-2; no reliable D call. CDR1 and CDR2 (germline): KGHSH, LQKENI. The CDR3 spans 14 residues. Trimming shortened V by 3 bases and J by 1 base, and 6 bases separated the two germline ends. DNA for the CDR3: TGTGCCAGCTCACCTATCGAGAACACCGGGGAGCTGTTTTTT. This sequence encodes CASSPIENTGELFF.

With regard to this clone: Other nucleotide sequences in the sample specify the same CDR3. The rearrangement uses TRBV5-6 and TRBJ1-2; D unresolved. The germline V gene has CDR1 SGHDT and CDR2 YYEEEE. V lost 2 bases and J 2 bases, leaving 7 bases between the germline ends. The CDR3 runs to 13 residues. The CDR3 DNA reads TGTGCCAGCAGCTTAGGGAGGAACTATGGCTACACCTTC. Amino acid sequence: CASSLGRNYGYTF. Looking up the rest from reference TRBV5-6 and TRBJ1-2 gives the full variable domain: DAGVTQSPTHLIKTRGQQVTLRCSPKSGHDTVSWYQQALGQGPQFIFQYYEEEERQRGNFPDRFSGHQFPNYSSELNVNALLLGDSALYLCASSLGRNYGYTFGSGTRLTVV.

CDR3 nucleotide sequence: TGTGCCAGCAGTTTTTTTACGGAATATGGCTACACCTTC. Its translation: CASSFFTEYGYTF. The chain combines TRBV28 with TRBJ1-2; D not resolved. This CDR3 has 13 amino acids. V lost 3 bases, J lost 5 bases, and 10 bases lay in between. Germline loops: CDR1 MDHEN, CDR2 SYDVKM.

The DNA for the CDR3 is TGTGCCAGAAGGAAACAGGGACGTGGGAAGAACTATGGCTACACCTTC. The encoded protein is CARRKQGRGKNYGYTF. V usage is TRBV5-3 and J usage is TRBJ1-2, with D possibly matching TRBD1 (6 bases). Being an ORF, TRBV5-3 has a function that is uncertain. The CDR3 covers 16 residues. With 5 bases removed from V and 2 bases from J, the gap between germline ends came to 19 bases.

The chain is built from TRBV3-1 (or the pseudogene TRBV3-2) and TRBJ2-1, with TRBD2 identical over 8 bases. V shed 10 bases, J shed 6 bases, and the junction held 8 bases outside the gene matches. The length of the CDR3 is 13 residues. Germline V CDR1 and CDR2: LGHDT, YNNKEL (reference sequence). CDR3 bases: TGTGCCACCGGGACTAGATATGGCAATGAGCAGTTCTTC. This encodes CATGTRYGNEQFF.

The chain employs TRBV5-1 and TRBJ1-4; tentative D call: TRBD1 (5 bases). V was shortened by 5 bases and J by 4 bases, with 18 bases between the two germline ends. CDR3 length: 16 residues. The V gene's germline CDR1 is SGHRS and CDR2 YFSETQ. CDR3 sequence reads: CASRDRPGTDNEKLFF. The CDR3, as DNA: TGCGCCAGCAGGGACCGCCCGGGGACCGATAATGAAAAACTGTTTTTT.

The chain carries TRBV15 and TRBJ2-3; TRBD1 is a possible D gene (6 bases). Trimming removed 0 bases from V and 2 bases from J, with 12 bases in between. Germline-derived CDR1 and CDR2 are LNHNV and YYDKDF (reference sequence). The CDR3 covers 16 residues. The DNA for the CDR3 is TGTGCCACCAGCAGAGATGCGGCAGGGGTCACAGATACGCAGTATTTT. It encodes CATSRDAAGVTDTQYF.

The rearrangement links TRBV6-2 or TRBV6-3 to TRBJ1-2, with D maybe TRBD1 (6 bases). This CDR3 has 18 residues. V dropped 0 bases and J dropped 4 bases, with 21 bases sitting between them. Germline V CDR1 and CDR2: MNHEY, SVGEGT. CDR3 in amino acids: CASSYSGGASAASYGYTF. The CDR3 nucleotides read TGTGCCAGCAGTTACTCTGGGGGGGCCTCAGCTGCCTCCTATGGCTACACCTTC.

This clone was seen a few times. V and J are TRBV9 and TRBJ2-5; D perhaps matches TRBD2 (6 bases). The CDR3 covers 14 residues. CDR1 is SGDLS and CDR2 is YYNGEE in the germline V gene. With 3 bases removed from V and 2 bases from J, the gap between germline ends came to 11 bases. The DNA for the CDR3 is TGTGCCAGCAGCGGCCGGGACTTACAAGAGACCCAGTACTTC. Its translation: CASSGRDLQETQYF.

The chain uses TRBV6-5 and TRBJ1-4; 9 positions agree with TRBD1. The CDR3 is 15 residues long. Germline CDR1 MNHEY, CDR2 SVGAGI. V gave up 6 bases and J gave up 8 bases; unmatched junction bases: 10. The chain's CDR3 is CASRTGGTGREKLFF. The CDR3, as DNA: TGTGCCAGCAGAACGGGAGGGACAGGGAGAGAAAAACTGTTTTTT.

The genes are TRBV5-6 and TRBJ2-3; TRBD2 aligns across 11 bases. Per germline, CDR1 SGHDT and CDR2 YYEEEE. V was pared by 4 bases and J by 0 bases, with 4 bases of the junction left unmatched. The CDR3 has 16 amino acids. The CDR3 loop is CASSPRTSGSTDTQYF. CDR3 bases: TGTGCCAGCAGCCCCCGGACTAGCGGGAGCACAGATACGCAGTATTTT.

The CDR3 DNA is TGTGCCTGGCGGAGTCCGCAGGGGAGGCCTGGAAACACCATATATTTT. Protein: CAWRSPQGRPGNTIYF. The gene calls are TRBV30 and TRBJ1-3; perhaps TRBD1 as D (6 bases). The germline V gene encodes CDR1 GTSNPN and CDR2 SVGIG (reference sequence). Deletions cut 5 bases from V and 2 bases from J, with 19 bases between. The CDR3 sequence is 16 residues long.

This chain joins TRBV2 and TRBJ2-7, with D possibly matching TRBD1 (6 bases). The germline gives CDR1 SNHLY, CDR2 FYNNEI. The CDR3 covers 12 residues. V gave up 6 bases and J gave up 5 bases, with 11 bases separating them. The CDR3 bases are TGTGCCAGCAGACTACAGGGCCACGAGCAGTACTTC. Residues: CASRLQGHEQYF.

V usage is TRBV28 and J usage is TRBJ2-7, with 10 nucleotides matching TRBD1. Germline V CDR1 and CDR2: MDHEN, SYDVKM. The CDR3 is 14 amino acids. With V trimmed by 5 bases and J by 6 bases, 7 bases remained unmatched. The CDR3 DNA is TGTGCCAGCAGTGGCCACTGGACAGGGGGCGAGCAGTACTTC. This encodes CASSGHWTGGEQYF.